Listed below are T cell receptor beta chains from one sample, sequenced in a study of T cell responses to AZD1222 COVID-19 vaccine. The assay was immunoSEQ multiplex PCR, and TCRdb's table has in-frame clones only and misses some. Here the sample spans fewer than 150,000 clones, under 95% being singletons. The specimen comprised peripheral blood, sampled on day 0 of AZD1222 vaccination. The receptor set was obtained from an adult in good health. The CDR3 runs from the conserved cysteine through the conserved F or W. The D gene is left open where the match is weak. A row's size may be missing; if present it is once, few, many or a size class.

V gene: TRBV15
clone size: -
J gene: TRBJ1-5
D gene: -
CDR3 DNA: TGTGCCACCAGCAGAACATACAGGATCGATCAGCCCCAGCATTTT
CDR3 protein: CATSRTYRIDQPQHF

V gene: TRBV2
clone size: -
J gene: TRBJ1-4
D gene: TRBD1
CDR3 DNA: TGTGCCAGCAGTCCGACAGGGGTTAATGAAAAACTGTTTTTT
CDR3 protein: CASSPTGVNEKLFF

V gene: TRBV15
clone size: -
J gene: TRBJ2-7
D gene: TRBD2
CDR3 DNA: TGTGCCACCGTGGAGAGTCGGGAGGGACCCTACGAGCAGTACTTC
CDR3 protein: CATVESREGPYEQYF

V gene: TRBV7-3
clone size: -
J gene: TRBJ1-1
D gene: -
CDR3 DNA: TGTGCCAGCAGCTTACAGTCGAACACTGAAGCTTTCTTT
CDR3 protein: CASSLQSNTEAFF

V gene: TRBV7-2
clone size: -
J gene: TRBJ2-3
D gene: -
CDR3 DNA: TGTGCCAGCAGCTTCCGTGGGCCGAGTGATACGCAGTATTTT
CDR3 protein: CASSFRGPSDTQYF

V gene: TRBV4-2
clone size: -
J gene: TRBJ1-4
D gene: -
CDR3 DNA: TGTGCCAGCAGCCAAGGACAGCTGAATGAAAAACTGTTTTTT
CDR3 protein: CASSQGQLNEKLFF

V gene: TRBV28
clone size: -
J gene: TRBJ2-7
D gene: TRBD2
CDR3 DNA: TGTGCCAGCAGTTTAGTTAGGGCTAGCGGGAGGGGCTACGAGCAGTACTTC
CDR3 protein: CASSLVRASGRGYEQYF

V gene: TRBV2
clone size: -
J gene: TRBJ2-1
D gene: TRBD1
CDR3 DNA: TGTGCCAGCAGTGGGGGACAGGGGGGCACCGGTGAGCAGTTCTTC
CDR3 protein: CASSGGQGGTGEQFF

V gene: TRBV4-2
clone size: -
J gene: TRBJ1-4
D gene: -
CDR3 DNA: TGTGCCAGCAGCCAAGCGACTGGGGATGAAAAACTGTTTTTT
CDR3 protein: CASSQATGDEKLFF

V gene: TRBV6-5
clone size: -
J gene: TRBJ2-7
D gene: -
CDR3 DNA: TGTGCCACCCAGGATCGGCGCAGCCCTTACGAGCAGTACTTC
CDR3 protein: CATQDRRSPYEQYF

V gene: TRBV6-4
clone size: -
J gene: TRBJ2-3
D gene: TRBD1
CDR3 DNA: TGTGCCAGCAGTAACGGACAGGGTGGGGGCACAGATACGCAGTATTTT
CDR3 protein: CASSNGQGGGTDTQYF

V gene: TRBV10-3
clone size: -
J gene: TRBJ2-7
D gene: -
CDR3 DNA: TGTGCCATCAGTCCGGGGGACCTTGCTTCATACGAGCAGTACTTC
CDR3 protein: CAISPGDLASYEQYF

V gene: TRBV6-5
clone size: once
J gene: TRBJ1-5
D gene: TRBD1
CDR3 DNA: TGTGCCAGCACGTCCGGGACAGCGAGCAATCAGCCCCAGCATTTT
CDR3 protein: CASTSGTASNQPQHF

V gene: TRBV19
clone size: -
J gene: TRBJ1-1
D gene: -
CDR3 DNA: TGTGCCAGTAGGGGGAACACTGAAGCTTTCTTT
CDR3 protein: CASRGNTEAFF

V gene: TRBV7-2
clone size: -
J gene: TRBJ2-7
D gene: -
CDR3 DNA: TGTGCCAGCAGCCTCACACGGGGGGCCTCCTACGAGCAGTACTTC
CDR3 protein: CASSLTRGASYEQYF

V gene: TRBV28
clone size: -
J gene: TRBJ2-1
D gene: TRBD2
CDR3 DNA: TGTGCCAGCAGTTTATTCGTCAGGGTCTTGACTAGCGGGACATACAATGAGCAGTTCTTC
CDR3 protein: CASSLFVRVLTSGTYNEQFF

V gene: TRBV27
clone size: few
J gene: TRBJ2-7
D gene: -
CDR3 DNA: TGTGCCAGCAGTTTGGGGTCGGGGGAGCAGTACTTC
CDR3 protein: CASSLGSGEQYF

V gene: TRBV6-5
clone size: -
J gene: TRBJ1-4
D gene: -
CDR3 DNA: TGTGCCAGCAGTTTAGGGGCTAATGAAAAACTGTTTTTT
CDR3 protein: CASSLGANEKLFF

V gene: TRBV3-1/TRBV3-2
clone size: -
J gene: TRBJ2-3
D gene: -
CDR3 DNA: TGTGCCAGCAGCCGTGGGACCAATACGCAGTATTTT
CDR3 protein: CASSRGTNTQYF

V gene: TRBV5-4
clone size: -
J gene: TRBJ2-7
D gene: -
CDR3 DNA: TGTGCCAGCAGCCCGACCCCGGGACGGAACTCCTACGAGCAGTACTTC
CDR3 protein: CASSPTPGRNSYEQYF

V gene: TRBV5-1
clone size: -
J gene: TRBJ1-4
D gene: TRBD1
CDR3 DNA: TGCGCCAGCAGCTTGGCCCCAGGGGGCCAGCCCATAAATGAAAAACTGTTTTTT
CDR3 protein: CASSLAPGGQPINEKLFF

V gene: TRBV6-5
clone size: -
J gene: TRBJ1-3
D gene: -
CDR3 DNA: TGTGCCAGCAGTACTACAGGGCAGTCGTACACCATATATTTT
CDR3 protein: CASSTTGQSYTIYF

V gene: TRBV7-8
clone size: -
J gene: TRBJ2-4
D gene: -
CDR3 DNA: TGTGCCAGCAGTTTCACCACAGGGCCCTCCAGAAACATTCAGTACTTC
CDR3 protein: CASSFTTGPSRNIQYF

V gene: TRBV19
clone size: -
J gene: TRBJ1-2
D gene: -
CDR3 DNA: TGTGCCAGTAGTATAAGAGACGGCCCTGGCTACACCTTC
CDR3 protein: CASSIRDGPGYTF

V gene: TRBV7-2
clone size: -
J gene: TRBJ2-1
D gene: -
CDR3 DNA: TGTGCCAGCAGCCCAGACTGGGCTAGGTCCTACAATGAGCAGTTCTTC
CDR3 protein: CASSPDWARSYNEQFF

V gene: TRBV7-2
clone size: -
J gene: TRBJ2-7
D gene: -
CDR3 DNA: TGTGCCAGCAGCTCCCAGGCGGACTCCTACGAGCAGTACTTC
CDR3 protein: CASSSQADSYEQYF

V gene: TRBV6-5
clone size: -
J gene: TRBJ2-1
D gene: -
CDR3 DNA: TGTGCCAGCAGTTCGTTCTACAATGAGCAGTTCTTC
CDR3 protein: CASSSFYNEQFF

V gene: TRBV5-1
clone size: once
J gene: TRBJ2-3
D gene: TRBD2
CDR3 DNA: TGCGCCAGCAGCTTAACTAGCGGGAGAACGAATACGCAGTATTTT
CDR3 protein: CASSLTSGRTNTQYF

V gene: TRBV10-2
clone size: -
J gene: TRBJ1-1
D gene: -
CDR3 DNA: TGCGCCACCTTAGACGGCACTGGCACTGAAGCTTTCTTT
CDR3 protein: CATLDGTGTEAFF

V gene: TRBV7-2
clone size: -
J gene: TRBJ1-6
D gene: -
CDR3 DNA: TGTGCCAGCAGCAACCGACAGGAGTTCTACCTCCACTTT
CDR3 protein: CASSNRQEFYLHF

V gene: TRBV14
clone size: -
J gene: TRBJ1-1
D gene: -
CDR3 DNA: TGTGCCAGCAGACCCACAGGGATTAGGACTGAAGCTTTCTTT
CDR3 protein: CASRPTGIRTEAFF

V gene: TRBV28
clone size: -
J gene: TRBJ2-1
D gene: TRBD2
CDR3 DNA: TGTGCCAGCAGTCACCGTAGGACGGGAGGGCGCAATGAGCAGTTCTTC
CDR3 protein: CASSHRRTGGRNEQFF

V gene: TRBV28
clone size: once
J gene: TRBJ1-1
D gene: -
CDR3 DNA: TGTGCCAGCAGGCGATCCTTGAACACTGAAGCTTTCTTT
CDR3 protein: CASRRSLNTEAFF

V gene: TRBV5-4
clone size: -
J gene: TRBJ1-1
D gene: -
CDR3 DNA: TGTGCCAGCAGCTTAGCCAGGGACACTGAAGCTTTCTTT
CDR3 protein: CASSLARDTEAFF

V gene: TRBV28
clone size: -
J gene: TRBJ2-1
D gene: -
CDR3 DNA: TGTGCCAGCAGTCCAGAAGATCGAAATGAGCAGTTCTTC
CDR3 protein: CASSPEDRNEQFF

V gene: TRBV4-3
clone size: -
J gene: TRBJ2-2
D gene: -
CDR3 DNA: TGCGCCAGCAGCCAAGAAGCTCAAGCCGGGGAGCTGTTTTTT
CDR3 protein: CASSQEAQAGELFF

V gene: TRBV3-1/TRBV3-2
clone size: -
J gene: TRBJ1-1
D gene: -
CDR3 DNA: TGTGCCAGCAGCCAGAGGGGGGGACCTGAAGCTTTCTTT
CDR3 protein: CASSQRGGPEAFF